The 30 T cell receptor beta chains in this list originate from one sample, sequenced in a study of blood T cell repertoires in COVID-19. The method was immunoSEQ multiplex PCR; TCRdb's version includes in-frame clones alone and lacks a portion of them. The table has over 200,000 clones, roughly 81% seen once. Sequences were obtained from peripheral blood. Every receptor here comes from a woman in her forties or fifties with active or convalescent COVID-19.

The V call is TRBV6-5, the J call TRBJ2-7; possible D gene TRBD1, 5 bases. Germline CDR1 MNHEY, CDR2 SVGAGI. The CDR3 has 15 amino acids. Trimming cost V 7 bases and J 3 bases, with 19 bases left between them. CDR3 in DNA: TGTGCCAGCACCCTTTTTTTTGGGGCGCGCTACGAGCAGTACTTC. It yields the protein CASTLFFGARYEQYF.

There are a few counts of this clone. The rearrangement links TRBV10-3 to TRBJ1-1; 7 bases are shared with TRBD1. The germline gives CDR1 ENHRY, CDR2 SYGVKD. The V gene end was trimmed by 7 bases and the J gene end by 8 bases; junction bases not matched to a gene: 13. The CDR3 has 14 amino acids. CDR3 DNA: TGTGCCATCACCGACCCCGGGACAGCCTCCGAAGCTTTCTTT. It codes for CAITDPGTASEAFF.

The gene calls are TRBV5-1 and TRBJ2-5, with TRBD2 matching 10 bases. This CDR3 spans 14 amino acids. V lost 4 bases to trimming and J lost 3 bases; unmatched junction nucleotides: 3. CDR1 and CDR2 from the germline V gene are SGHRS and YFSETQ. In DNA, the CDR3 is TGCGCCAGCAGCGCTGGACTAGCGGAAGAGACCCAGTACTTC. Protein product: CASSAGLAEETQYF.

The V gene is TRBV18, the J gene TRBJ2-7; D is possibly TRBD1 (6 bases). V was pared by 5 bases and J by 3 bases, with 17 bases between. From germline, CDR1 is KGHSH and CDR2 LQKENI. The CDR3 totals 15 residues. The CDR3 is CASSSNPGDLYEQYV. CDR3 coding DNA: TGTGCCAGCTCATCGAATCCAGGGGACCTCTACGAGCAGTACGTC.

This clone has a single count. The chain uses TRBV19 and TRBJ1-1; 7 positions agree with TRBD1. Germline lookup yields CDR1 LNHDA and CDR2 SQIVND (reference sequence). With 3 bases clipped from V and 6 bases from J, the junction kept 7 bases outside the gene matches. The CDR3 is 14 residues long. The CDR3 here is CASSITTGLAEAFF. The DNA of the CDR3 is TGTGCCAGTAGTATCACGACAGGGTTGGCTGAAGCTTTCTTT.

The DNA for the CDR3 is TGTGCCAGCAGCCTTACCCCGGGACTAGCGGGTGAGCAGTTCTTC. Translated, it gives CASSLTPGLAGEQFF. The chain couples TRBV2 to TRBJ2-1, with 12 bases fitting TRBD2. Germline V gene data show CDR1 as SNHLY and CDR2 as FYNNEI. The junction had 9 bases not matched to a gene; V was cut back by 6 bases and J by 9 bases. This CDR3 is 15 amino acids long.

This sequence joins TRBV7-2 and TRBJ1-2; D is unclear. Germline CDR1 reads SGHTA; CDR2 reads FQGNSA. The V end was cut by 5 bases, the J end by 1 base, with 11 bases between. The CDR3 contains 14 residues. The DNA of the CDR3 is TGTGCCAGCAGCCTCTCGAGGGATAACTATGGCTACACCTTC. Its translation: CASSLSRDNYGYTF.

V gene TRBV6-5 combines with J gene TRBJ2-1, with a possible D match to TRBD2 (6 bases). CDR1 and CDR2 (germline): MNHEY, SVGAGI. The V and J ends lost 2 bases and 1 base respectively, with 9 bases between them. The CDR3 has 15 residues. CDR3 sequence (DNA): TGTGCCAGCAGTTACGGGGGGAGTTCCTACAATGAGCAGTTCTTC. Residues: CASSYGGSSYNEQFF.

This chain uses TRBV28 with TRBJ1-2, with 10 bases identical to TRBD1. The CDR3 totals 15 residues. V shed 1 base, J shed 3 bases, and the junction held 2 bases outside the gene matches. The germline gives CDR1 MDHEN, CDR2 SYDVKM. The CDR3 DNA is TGTGCCAGCAGTTTATCTGGACAGGGGGACTATGGCTACACCTTC. Encoded protein: CASSLSGQGDYGYTF.

V is TRBV5-4 and J is TRBJ1-3, with D tentatively TRBD1 (5 bases). Trimming pared 4 bases from V and 2 bases from J, leaving 22 bases between. Germline-derived CDR1 and CDR2 are SGHNT and YYREEE (reference sequence). The CDR3 has 18 amino acids. The CDR3 is CASSPPHQTGSAGNTIYF. Here the CDR3 DNA reads TGTGCCAGCAGCCCCCCCCACCAAACAGGCAGCGCTGGAAACACCATATATTTT.

The gene calls are TRBV7-9 and TRBJ1-2; TRBD1 agrees at 9 bases. The V gene's germline CDR1 is SEHNR and CDR2 FQNEAQ (reference sequence). This CDR3 region has 18 residues. V was clipped by 3 bases and J by 4 bases; unmatched bases: 15. The CDR3 DNA follows: TGTGCCAGCAGCTTGGGCGTCACAGGGGGCATCCGAGGCTATGGCTACACCTTC. The encoded protein is CASSLGVTGGIRGYGYTF.

The rearrangement joins TRBV6-4 to TRBJ2-1; no definite D call. Trimming cost V 2 bases and J 9 bases, with 5 bases left between them. The CDR3 is 11 residues long. Germline V lookup: CDR1 MRHNA, CDR2 SNTAGT. The CDR3 is CASSDRGEQFF. DNA of the CDR3: TGTGCCAGCAGTGACCGAGGTGAGCAGTTCTTC.

This clone was observed a handful of times. The rearrangement uses TRBV7-3 and TRBJ2-2, with a tentative D call TRBD1 (6 bases). This CDR3 is 14 amino acids long. V was trimmed by 4 bases and J by 2 bases, leaving 8 bases between them. Germline-derived CDR1 and CDR2 are SGHTA and FQGTGA. The DNA of the CDR3 is TGTGCCAGCAGCTACAGGGTTAACACCGGGGAGCTGTTTTTT. Encoded protein: CASSYRVNTGELFF.

A few counts support this clone. The J gene is TRBJ1-1, the V gene TRBV21-1; no check of the table's D call, TRBD1, against the DNA was made. TRBV21-1 is termed a pseudogene. The CDR3 is 15 amino acids. The CDR3: CASSKYRDRGTEAFF. Written as DNA, the CDR3 is TGTGCCAGCAGCAAATACCGGGACAGGGGCACTGAAGCTTTCTTT.

DNA for the CDR3: TGCGCCAGCAGCCGGTTTCCGGGACTAGCCTACAATGAGCAGTTCTTC. Translated: CASSRFPGLAYNEQFF. The chain carries TRBV5-1 and TRBJ2-1, with 8 bases fitting TRBD2. The germline CDR1 and CDR2 sequences are SGHRS and YFSETQ. This CDR3 region has 16 residues. The junction had 8 bases not matched to a gene; V was cut back by 4 bases and J by 2 bases.

The V gene is TRBV4-1, the J gene TRBJ1-4; D is possibly TRBD1 (5 bases). Germline CDR1 reads MGHRA; CDR2 reads YSYEKL. This CDR3 has 17 amino acids. The V and J ends lost 3 bases and 0 bases respectively, with 14 bases between them. This chain's CDR3 is CASSQANRGATNEKLFF. DNA of the CDR3: TGCGCCAGCAGCCAGGCGAACCGGGGGGCAACTAATGAAAAACTGTTTTTT.

This clone was picked up many times. V and J are TRBV27 and TRBJ2-1; 8 bases match TRBD1. J was trimmed by 6 bases and V by 5 bases; bases with no gene match: 6. This CDR3 has 14 residues. Germline V gene data show CDR1 as MNHEY and CDR2 as SMNVEV (reference sequence). The CDR3 DNA sequence: TGTGCCAGCAGTCCGGACAGGGTACTCAATGAGCAGTTCTTC. Residues: CASSPDRVLNEQFF.

The CDR3 DNA is TGTGCCAGCAGCCCGGGGGGAGGATCCGGAAACACCATATATTTT. As protein: CASSPGGGSGNTIYF. The chain links TRBV6-6 to TRBJ1-3; tentative D call: TRBD1 (5 bases). V was cut by 6 bases and J by 4 bases, with 16 bases left in between. The CDR3 spans 15 residues. From germline, CDR1 is MNHNY and CDR2 SVGAGI (reference sequence).

The chain has TRBV28 and TRBJ1-3; TRBD1 matches 7 bases. The CDR3 has 16 amino acids. Germline trimming cut 2 bases from V and 0 bases from J; bases unmatched to any gene: 4. From germline, CDR1 is MDHEN and CDR2 SYDVKM. As DNA, the CDR3 is TGTGCCAGCAGTTTAGGGACAGCCTTCTCTGGAAACACCATATATTTT. It is translated as CASSLGTAFSGNTIYF.

The chain joins TRBV11-2 to TRBJ1-1; 7 bases line up with TRBD1. The CDR3 is made up of 13 amino acids. Germline values: CDR1 SGHAT, CDR2 FQNNGV. V lost 4 bases and J lost 7; bases outside the gene matches: 6. Here the CDR3 DNA reads TGTGCCAGCAGCTCGGACAGGTGGGTTGAAGCTTTCTTT. Amino acids: CASSSDRWVEAFF.

This chain links TRBV3-1 (or the pseudogene TRBV3-2) with TRBJ1-2; no reliable D call. The V and J ends lost 6 bases and 8 bases respectively, with 13 bases between them. Germline V gives CDR1 LGHDT, CDR2 YNNKEL (reference sequence). This CDR3 is built from 12 residues. The CDR3, as DNA: TGTGCCAGCAGTCATGGAGATTGGGGCTACACCTTC. Encoded protein: CASSHGDWGYTF.

The chain has TRBV19 and TRBJ2-2, with 8 bases lining up with TRBD2. CDR1 LNHDA and CDR2 SQIVND come from the germline V gene (reference sequence). The CDR3 sequence is 13 residues long. V was pared by 3 bases and J by 7 bases, with 1 base of the junction left unmatched. This CDR3 is CASSIGRGGELFF. The CDR3 DNA reads TGTGCCAGTAGTATCGGGAGGGGCGGGGAGCTGTTTTTT.

The chain links TRBV19 to TRBJ1-5; D uncertain. Between the trimmed V and J ends, which lost 5 bases and 7 bases, there was a span of 12 bases. Germline CDR1 and CDR2: LNHDA and SQIVND (reference sequence). This CDR3 has 13 residues. CDR3 coding DNA: TGTGCCAGTAGTTGGCGGGGAGGGCAGCCCCAGCATTTT. Residues: CASSWRGGQPQHF.

V and J are TRBV5-1 and TRBJ2-7, with 10 bases lining up with TRBD2. Germline V gene lookup returns CDR1 SGHRS and CDR2 YFSETQ. The V gene end was trimmed by 7 bases and the J gene end by 3 bases; junction bases not matched to a gene: 4. The CDR3 covers 13 residues. CDR3 coding DNA: TGCGCCAGCGGGACTAGCGAGGGCTACGAGCAGTACTTC. It is translated as CASGTSEGYEQYF.

The chain couples TRBV5-4 to TRBJ2-2; D gene unclear. The CDR3 consists of 16 residues. V dropped 2 bases and J dropped 1 base, with 12 bases sitting between them. Germline V gene data show CDR1 as SGHNT and CDR2 as YYREEE (reference sequence). CDR3 DNA: TGTGCCAGCAGCTTTCTCAGACTTGAGAACACCGGGGAGCTGTTTTTT. It yields the protein CASSFLRLENTGELFF.

This chain joins TRBV28 and TRBJ1-2; D remains ambiguous. V was cut by 8 bases and J by 0 bases, with 4 bases left in between. The CDR3 has 11 amino acids. CDR1 and CDR2 from the germline V gene are MDHEN and SYDVKM. DNA of the CDR3: TGTGCCAGCCTCTCTAACTATGGCTACACCTTC. Amino acid sequence: CASLSNYGYTF.

The genes are TRBV5-6 and TRBJ2-2; D is perhaps TRBD2 (5 bases). In germline, CDR1 is SGHDT, CDR2 YYEEEE. The CDR3 contains 17 residues. Trimming removed 4 bases at V and 5 bases at J, with 21 bases between. Here the CDR3 reads CASSPGVPAIRTGELFF. DNA of the CDR3: TGTGCCAGCAGCCCCGGGGTCCCCGCCATCAGGACCGGGGAGCTGTTTTTT.

V usage is TRBV24-1 and J usage is TRBJ2-2, with D uncertain. Germline V gives CDR1 KGHDR, CDR2 SFDVKD. Trimming took 4 bases from V and 5 from J, leaving 19 bases between them. The CDR3 loop spans 17 amino acids. The CDR3 region has the DNA TGTGCCACCAGTGACCATCCATCAGTGGCTGTAACCGGGGAGCTGTTTTTT. Translating gives CATSDHPSVAVTGELFF.

This clone was observed a single time. V gene TRBV7-9 combines with J gene TRBJ2-5, with a weak D call TRBD2 (5 bases). Deletions cut 3 bases from V and 6 bases from J, with 8 bases between. Germline CDR1 and CDR2: SEHNR and FQNEAQ (reference sequence). The CDR3 sequence is 12 residues long. The CDR3, as DNA: TGTGCCAGCAGCTTCGGGGAACAGACCCAGTACTTC. It yields the protein CASSFGEQTQYF. Complete variable domain (other parts from reference TRBV7-9 and TRBJ2-5): DTGVSQNPRHKITKRGQNVTFRCDPISEHNRLYWYRQTLGQGPEFLTYFQNEAQLEKSRLLSDRFSAERPKGSFSTLEIQRTEQGDSAMYLCASSFGEQTQYFGPGTRLLVL.

The V call is TRBV28, the J call TRBJ2-2, with 8 bases identical to TRBD1. Germline V gene data show CDR1 as MDHEN and CDR2 as SYDVKM. The CDR3 sequence is 16 residues long. V shed 2 bases and J 4 bases; nucleotides not matched to a gene: 6. The CDR3 loop reads CASSLIGQGGTGELFF. CDR3 DNA: TGTGCCAGCAGTTTAATCGGACAGGGAGGCACCGGGGAGCTGTTTTTT.